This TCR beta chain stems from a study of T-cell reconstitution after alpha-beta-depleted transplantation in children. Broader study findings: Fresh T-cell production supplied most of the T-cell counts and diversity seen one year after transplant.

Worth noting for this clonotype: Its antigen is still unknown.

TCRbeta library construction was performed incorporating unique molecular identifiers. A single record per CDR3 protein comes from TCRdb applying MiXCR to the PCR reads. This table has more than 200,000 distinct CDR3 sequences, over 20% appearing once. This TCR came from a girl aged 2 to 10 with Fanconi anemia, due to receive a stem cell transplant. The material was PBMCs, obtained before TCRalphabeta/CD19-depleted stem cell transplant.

CDR3 nucleotides: TGCAGTGCTAGATTGTATGAGCAGTTCTTC. It translates to CSARLYEQFF. The J gene is TRBJ2-1, the V gene TRBV20-1; D is unresolved. Trimming removed 2 bases from V and 8 bases from J, with 4 bases in between. The CDR3 is 10 residues long. Germline assignment: CDR1 DFQATT and CDR2 SNEGSKA (reference sequence).